Each of the 7 T cell receptor beta chains below was sequenced from the same sample in a study of T cell repertoires in cytomegalovirus infection (dated by TCRdb to between 2018 and 2021). Instrument on record: Illumina HiSeq 1500. TCRdb cleaned the public reads at Q25 with fastp, built clones with MiXCR and kept in-frame beta chains. Entries that share a CDR3 protein sequence are merged under the most common genes and DNA. The sample table shows around 240,000 distinct CDR3 sequences, and about 23% are seen once. The ten top clones hold over 15% of the sample. Source material: CD8+ T cells from PBMCs. These receptors all stem from a human donor in good health (CMV status not recorded). Some clones in this sample may be carry-over from other donors' samples.

This clonotype was detected many times. V and J are TRBV7-8 and TRBJ2-2, with D perhaps being TRBD1 or TRBD2 (5 bases each). The CDR3 sequence is 17 residues long. V was pared by 1 base and J by 3 bases, with 15 bases between. Germline V gene sequence: CDR1 SGHVS, CDR2 FQNEAQ. The CDR3 loop is CASSLGPTGLYTGELFF. The CDR3, as DNA: TGTGCCAGCAGCTTAGGTCCGACGGGGCTGTACACCGGGGAGCTGTTTTTT.

Many counts were recorded for this clonotype. The rearrangement joins TRBV12-3 or TRBV12-4 to TRBJ2-3, with 8 nucleotides matching TRBD1. This CDR3 has 16 amino acids. Trimming cost V 4 bases and J 2 bases; bases outside gene matches: 8. The CDR3 protein is CASSSTSTGATDTQYF. The CDR3 bases are TGTGCCAGCAGTTCAACTTCGACAGGGGCCACAGATACGCAGTATTTT.

There are a few counts of this clonotype. The chain is built from TRBV7-9 and TRBJ1-2; D not certain. The germline V gene encodes CDR1 SEHNR and CDR2 FQNEAQ (reference sequence). Trimming removed 3 bases at V and 4 bases at J, with 6 bases between. The CDR3 runs to 12 residues. This CDR3 is CASSLDLYGYTF. CDR3 DNA sequence: TGTGCCAGCAGCTTGGACCTCTATGGCTACACCTTC.

This clonotype was counted ten times or more. The chain uses TRBV7-9 and TRBJ1-1; tentatively, D is TRBD1 (6 bases). The V gene's germline CDR1 is SEHNR and CDR2 FQNEAQ (reference sequence). The V and J ends lost 5 bases and 1 base respectively, with 14 bases between them. The CDR3 has 15 residues. The CDR3 DNA follows: TGTGCCAGCAGCCACCCTTTGGACAGGAACACTGAAGCTTTCTTT. Protein product: CASSHPLDRNTEAFF.

The chain couples TRBV5-4 to TRBJ2-2, with D unresolved. Trimming took 4 bases from V and 4 from J, leaving 8 bases between them. The CDR3 is 13 residues long. Germline V CDR1 and CDR2: SGHNT, YYREEE (reference sequence). Written as DNA, the CDR3 is TGTGCCAGCAGCCCGGCGCTCACCGGGGAGCTGTTTTTT. Encoded protein: CASSPALTGELFF. Full variable domain (missing parts from reference TRBV5-4 and TRBJ2-2): ETGVTQSPTHLIKTRGQQVTLRCSSQSGHNTVSWYQQALGQGPQFIFQYYREEENGRGNFPPRFSGLQFPNYSSELNVNALELDDSALYLCASSPALTGELFFGEGSRLTVL.

This clonotype showed up just a few times. The gene calls are TRBV2 and TRBJ1-3; no reliable D call. The CDR3 covers 13 residues. Trimming stripped 4 bases from V and 4 bases from J, with 8 bases between. Germline assignment: CDR1 SNHLY and CDR2 FYNNEI. Written as DNA, the CDR3 is TGTGCCAGCAGTGTCGGCCGAGGAAACACCATATATTTT. This encodes CASSVGRGNTIYF.

This clonotype turned up a few times. This chain uses TRBV11-1 with TRBJ1-1; no clear D. Germline V lookup: CDR1 SGHAT, CDR2 FQDESV (reference sequence). This CDR3 has 11 amino acids. Trimming left V 3 bases short and J 10 bases short, with 9 bases between. CDR3 region: CASSFGRRAFF. The CDR3 DNA sequence: TGTGCCAGCAGCTTTGGCAGGAGAGCTTTCTTT.